Below are 25 T cell receptor beta chains sequenced from a single sample in a study of blood T cell repertoires in COVID-19. Repertoires were generated with immunoSEQ multiplex PCR, while TCRdb's copy carries only in-frame clones and drops some. Among about 110,000 clones listed, approximately 84% were seen once. Sequencing used peripheral blood. The source is a human donor in a cohort sampled during active COVID-19.

The table lists this clone with a count of one. The gene calls are TRBV4-1 and TRBJ2-3; 7 bases are a match to TRBD2. This CDR3 spans 17 amino acids. Losses at the gene ends were 2 bases for V and 6 bases for J; bases not matched to a gene: 14. The germline V gene has CDR1 MGHRA and CDR2 YSYEKL. CDR3 DNA sequence: TGCGCCAGCAGCCAACCACTTGGGCGGGAGTTGGCTGATACGCAGTATTTT. Its protein is CASSQPLGRELADTQYF.

J is TRBJ2-7 and V is TRBV30, with D perhaps TRBD2 (6 bases). This CDR3 spans 14 amino acids. The V and J ends lost 1 base and 1 base respectively, with 11 bases between them. Germline V gives CDR1 GTSNPN, CDR2 SVGIG (reference sequence). The CDR3 loop is CAWSGLARSYEQYF. The CDR3 DNA reads as TGTGCCTGGAGTGGTCTAGCGCGATCCTACGAGCAGTACTTC.

The chain carries TRBV4-2 and TRBJ2-1; 15 nucleotides match TRBD2. The CDR3 totals 16 residues. The V gene end was trimmed by 4 bases and the J gene end by 6 bases; junction bases not matched to a gene: 4. The germline gives CDR1 LGHNA, CDR2 YNFKEQ. The DNA of the CDR3 is TGTGCCAGCAGCCCGCCGGGACTAGCGGGAGGCAATGAGCAGTTCTTC. Translating it yields CASSPPGLAGGNEQFF.

The chain joins TRBV18 to TRBJ1-6; TRBD1 might be the D (5 bases). CDR3 length: 15 residues. V gave up 2 bases and J gave up 5 bases, with 10 bases separating them. Germline CDR1 is KGHSH and CDR2 is LQKENI. The CDR3 here is CASSPSRGNNSPLHF. CDR3 DNA: TGTGCCAGCTCACCATCAAGGGGTAATAATTCACCCCTCCACTTT.

This CDR3 is CASSEGTANTGELFF. The CDR3 DNA sequence: TGTGCCAGCAGCGAGGGGACAGCTAACACCGGGGAGCTGTTTTTT. The rearrangement uses TRBV11-3 and TRBJ2-2, with TRBD1 matching over 7 bases. The length of the CDR3 is 15 residues. J was trimmed by 2 bases and V by 5 bases; bases with no gene match: 5. Looked up from germline, CDR1 is SGHNT and CDR2 is YENEEA.

The chain links TRBV14 to TRBJ1-2, with 9 bases matching TRBD1. This CDR3 spans 15 amino acids. V gave up 0 bases and J gave up 4 bases; unmatched junction bases: 3. CDR1 is SGHDN and CDR2 is FVKESK in the germline V gene. CDR3 coding DNA: TGTGCCAGCAGCCAAGAACAGGGGGCAGCCTATGGCTACACCTTC. This sequence encodes CASSQEQGAAYGYTF.

The V and J genes are TRBV9 and TRBJ2-5, with TRBD1 matching 10 bases. J was trimmed by 4 bases and V by 4 bases; bases with no gene match: 4. The germline V gene encodes CDR1 SGDLS and CDR2 YYNGEE. There are 14 residues in the CDR3. The CDR3 sequence: CASSLTGGTETQYF. CDR3 sequence (DNA): TGTGCCAGCAGCCTGACAGGGGGCACAGAGACCCAGTACTTC.

This clone was recorded only once. The V gene is TRBV4-3, the J gene TRBJ2-1; 13 bases fit TRBD2. The CDR3 has 16 residues. Per germline, CDR1 LGHNA and CDR2 YSLEER. With V trimmed by 2 bases and J by 7 bases, 5 bases remained unmatched. CDR3 DNA: TGCGCCAGCAGCCAACACGGACTAGCGGGAGTAAATGAGCAGTTCTTC. The encoded protein is CASSQHGLAGVNEQFF.

The chain joins TRBV18 to TRBJ1-5; 8 bases are shared with TRBD1. Germline CDR1 is KGHSH and CDR2 is LQKENI. With V trimmed by 3 bases and J by 5 bases, 3 bases remained unmatched. The CDR3 runs to 14 residues. CDR3 nucleotide sequence: TGTGCCAGCTCACCCCAGGACAGGGATCAGCCCCAGCATTTT. Residues: CASSPQDRDQPQHF. Using reference TRBV18 and TRBJ1-5 for the parts outside the CDR3, the full variable domain is NAGVMQNPRHLVRRRGQEARLRCSPMKGHSHVYWYRQLPEEGLKFMVYLQKENIIDESGMPKERFSAEFPKEGPSILRIQQVVRGDSAAYFCASSPQDRDQPQHFGDGTRLSIL.

The chain couples TRBV11-2 to TRBJ1-1; D is undetermined. The CDR3 has 13 residues. The V end lost 9 bases, the J end lost 0 bases, and 11 bases lay between the germline ends. In germline, CDR1 is SGHAT, CDR2 FQNNGV. The DNA of the CDR3 is TGTGCCAGTTTCGGGTCGATGAACACTGAAGCTTTCTTT. It is translated as CASFGSMNTEAFF.

A few counts support this clone. V is TRBV7-2 and J is TRBJ2-7; 7 bases agree with TRBD2. This CDR3 spans 17 amino acids. The J segment lost 0 bases and the V segment lost 4 bases, leaving 12 bases of the junction unmatched. Germline assignment: CDR1 SGHTA and CDR2 FQGNSA. The CDR3 loop reads CASSSRPPGLYSYEQYF. Here the CDR3 DNA reads TGTGCCAGCAGCTCCCGCCCACCGGGACTATACTCCTACGAGCAGTACTTC. The full variable domain, completed using reference TRBV7-2 and TRBJ2-7, is GAGVSQSPSNKVTEKGKDVELRCDPISGHTALYWYRQSLGQGLEFLIYFQGNSAPDKSGLPSDRFSAERTGGSVSTLTIQRTQQEDSAVYLCASSSRPPGLYSYEQYFGPGTRLTVT.

The chain recombines TRBV3-1 (or the pseudogene TRBV3-2) with TRBJ1-6; the match to TRBD1 covers 9 bases. The CDR3 has 14 amino acids. Per germline, CDR1 LGHDT and CDR2 YNNKEL (reference sequence). Trimming removed 6 bases from V and 3 bases from J; junction bases left unmatched: 0. The CDR3 bases are TGTGCCAGCAGGGGACAGGGCTATAATTCACCCCTCCACTTT. Amino acid sequence: CASRGQGYNSPLHF.

The chain joins TRBV5-1 to TRBJ2-3; TRBD2 agrees at 7 bases. Per germline, CDR1 SGHRS and CDR2 YFSETQ. Trimming removed 0 bases from V and 6 bases from J; junction bases left unmatched: 4. The length of the CDR3 is 14 residues. In DNA, the CDR3 is TGCGCCAGCAGCTTGGCCTTGGGAGGGGATACGCAGTATTTT. Protein sequence: CASSLALGGDTQYF.

The CDR3 sequence is CASSQYMPGNSPLHF. The CDR3 coding sequence is TGTGCCAGTTCCCAATACATGCCGGGGAATTCACCCCTCCACTTT. This chain connects TRBV19 to TRBJ1-6; D unresolved. V was clipped by 8 bases and J by 7 bases, with 18 bases between them. CDR1 and CDR2 (germline): LNHDA, SQIVND (reference sequence). This CDR3 has 15 amino acids.

The rearrangement links TRBV5-6 to TRBJ2-3; the match to TRBD2 covers 7 bases. There are 16 residues in the CDR3. Germline V gene data show CDR1 as SGHDT and CDR2 as YYEEEE. J lost 6 bases, V lost 5 bases, and 15 bases had no gene match. CDR3 nucleotides: TGTGCCAGCAGGCTGCGGGGGTATGTCAGGAGTGATACGCAGTATTTT. It translates to CASRLRGYVRSDTQYF.

This clone was recorded once. V and J are TRBV3-1 (or the pseudogene TRBV3-2) and TRBJ1-1; possible D gene TRBD1, 5 bases. CDR3 size: 15 residues. V was shortened by 6 bases and J by 1 base, with 15 bases between the two germline ends. Germline V gene lookup returns CDR1 LGHDT and CDR2 YNNKEL (reference sequence). CDR3 DNA: TGTGCCAGCAGTTTTATATCGACAGAGAACACTGAAGCTTTCTTT. This sequence encodes CASSFISTENTEAFF.

This sequence joins TRBV24-1 and TRBJ2-5, with 8 bases identical to TRBD2. The junction had 9 bases not matched to a gene; V was cut back by 3 bases and J by 4 bases. The CDR3 totals 16 residues. CDR1 is KGHDR and CDR2 is SFDVKD in the germline V gene. The CDR3 nucleotides read TGTGCCACCAGTGATCGGACTAGCTCTACGGGAGAGACCCAGTACTTC. This sequence encodes CATSDRTSSTGETQYF.

This clone was picked up a small number of times. The chain carries TRBV19 and TRBJ1-5; 7 bases line up with TRBD1. Germline values: CDR1 LNHDA, CDR2 SQIVND (reference sequence). The CDR3 extends over 13 amino acids. The trim removed 6 bases at V and 7 bases at J, leaving 6 bases unmatched. The CDR3 coding sequence is TGTGCCAGTAGCGGGACAGTGGAGCAGCCCCAGCATTTT. Amino acid sequence: CASSGTVEQPQHF.

This clone was counted only a few times. The rearrangement links TRBV7-9 to TRBJ1-1, with 7 bases lining up with TRBD1. After removal of 8 bases from V and 0 bases from J, the junction contained 15 bases not matched to a gene. Germline V gene data show CDR1 as SEHNR and CDR2 as FQNEAQ (reference sequence). The length of the CDR3 is 17 residues. CDR3 region: CASSKSAGGVMNTEAFF. The CDR3 coding sequence is TGTGCCAGCTCAAAAAGCGCAGGGGGTGTAATGAACACTGAAGCTTTCTTT.

The chain couples TRBV4-3 to TRBJ1-4; TRBD1 agrees at 10 bases. V lost 3 bases to trimming and J lost 12 bases; unmatched junction nucleotides: 4. Germline loops: CDR1 LGHNA, CDR2 YSLEER. The CDR3 is 13 residues long. The CDR3 loop reads CASSQWGQGQLFF. The CDR3 DNA reads as TGCGCCAGCAGCCAGTGGGGACAGGGGCAACTGTTTTTT.

This clone was detected only once. V usage is TRBV12-3 or TRBV12-4 and J usage is TRBJ2-5; 7 positions match TRBD1. V trimming: 7 bases; J trimming: 2 bases; junction bases outside the gene matches: 4. The CDR3 is made up of 13 amino acids. Written as DNA, the CDR3 is TGTGCCAGCACCAAGGACAGGCAAGAGACCCAGTACTTC. Translated, it gives CASTKDRQETQYF.

Concerning this clone itself: Additional DNA sequences in this sample encode the identical CDR3. This chain joins TRBV29-1 and TRBJ2-5; TRBD2 matches at 9 bases. Germline V gene sequence: CDR1 SQVTM, CDR2 ANQGSEA. The V and J ends lost 5 bases and 1 base, in that order; junction bases with no gene match: 2. CDR3 length: 13 residues. CDR3 residues: CSVLLAGQETQYF. The CDR3 bases are TGCAGCGTTTTACTAGCGGGCCAAGAGACCCAGTACTTC.

The sample holds a few counts of this clone. V and J are TRBV2 and TRBJ2-7; a weak D match, TRBD2 (6 bases). The CDR3 extends over 13 amino acids. V was clipped by 5 bases and J by 3 bases, with 11 bases between them. Germline V gives CDR1 SNHLY, CDR2 FYNNEI. This chain's CDR3 is CASSRRLVYEQYF. The CDR3 DNA reads TGTGCCAGCAGTCGAAGACTAGTCTACGAGCAGTACTTC.

The chain links TRBV7-9 to TRBJ2-4, with D unclear. The CDR3 covers 18 residues. CDR1 SEHNR and CDR2 FQNEAQ come from the germline V gene (reference sequence). V was clipped by 1 base and J by 0 bases, with 16 bases between them. The CDR3 DNA sequence: TGTGCCAGCAGCTTAGATGTTTTCGCCGTACTAGCCAAAAACATTCAGTACTTC. Its protein product is CASSLDVFAVLAKNIQYF.

V and J are TRBV6-5 and TRBJ1-5; the match to TRBD1 covers 8 bases. The CDR3 has 15 residues. CDR1 is MNHEY and CDR2 is SVGAGI in the germline V gene. Trimming at V came to 6 bases and at J to 2 bases, leaving 6 bases not matched to a gene. The CDR3 reads CASRSGQGGNQPQHF. The CDR3 coding sequence is TGTGCCAGCAGATCCGGACAGGGAGGCAATCAGCCCCAGCATTTT.